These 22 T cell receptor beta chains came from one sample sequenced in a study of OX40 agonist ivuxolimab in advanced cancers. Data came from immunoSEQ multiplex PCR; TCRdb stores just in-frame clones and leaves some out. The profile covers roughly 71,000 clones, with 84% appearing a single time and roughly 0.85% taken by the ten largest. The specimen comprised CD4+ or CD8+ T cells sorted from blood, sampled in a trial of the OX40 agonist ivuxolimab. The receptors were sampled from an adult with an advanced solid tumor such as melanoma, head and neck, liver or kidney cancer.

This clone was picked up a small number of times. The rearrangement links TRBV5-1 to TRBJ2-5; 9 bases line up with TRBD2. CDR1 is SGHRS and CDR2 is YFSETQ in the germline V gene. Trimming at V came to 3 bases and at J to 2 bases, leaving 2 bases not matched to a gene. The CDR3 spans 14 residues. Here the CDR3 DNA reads TGCGCCAGCAGCTCGGGACTAGCTCAAGAGACCCAGTACTTC. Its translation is CASSSGLAQETQYF. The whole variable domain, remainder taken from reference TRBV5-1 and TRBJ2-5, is KAGVTQTPRYLIKTRGQQVTLSCSPISGHRSVSWYQQTPGQGLQFLFEYFSETQRNKGNFPGRFSGRQFSNSRSEMNVSTLELGDSALYLCASSSGLAQETQYFGPGTRLLVL.

CDR3: CASSGQKPLNYGYTF. In DNA, the CDR3 is TGTGCCAGCAGCGGACAGAAGCCCCTCAACTATGGCTACACCTTC. V gene TRBV2 combines with J gene TRBJ1-2, with D perhaps TRBD1 (6 bases). V lost 6 bases and J lost 2, with 16 bases in between. CDR1 is SNHLY, CDR2 FYNNEI, per germline. This CDR3 contains 15 residues.

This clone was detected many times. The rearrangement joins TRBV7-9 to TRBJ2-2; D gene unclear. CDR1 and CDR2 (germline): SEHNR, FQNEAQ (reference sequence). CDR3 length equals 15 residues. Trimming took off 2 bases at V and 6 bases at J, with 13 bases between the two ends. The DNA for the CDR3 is TGTGCCAGCAGCTTAATAAAAGGCGGACCCGGGGAGCTGTTTTTT. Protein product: CASSLIKGGPGELFF.

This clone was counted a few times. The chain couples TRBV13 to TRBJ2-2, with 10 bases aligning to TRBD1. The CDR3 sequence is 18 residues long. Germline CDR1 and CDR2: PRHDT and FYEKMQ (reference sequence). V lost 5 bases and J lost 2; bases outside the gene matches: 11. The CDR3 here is CASSLYGTGDHNTGELFF. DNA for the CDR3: TGTGCCAGCAGCCTATACGGGACAGGGGACCATAACACCGGGGAGCTGTTTTTT.

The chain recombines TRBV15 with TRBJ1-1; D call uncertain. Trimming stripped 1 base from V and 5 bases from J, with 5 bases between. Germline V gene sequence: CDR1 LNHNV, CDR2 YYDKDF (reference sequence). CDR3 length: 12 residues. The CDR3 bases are TGTGCCACCAGCAGAGTCACGACTGAAGCTTTCTTT. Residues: CATSRVTTEAFF.

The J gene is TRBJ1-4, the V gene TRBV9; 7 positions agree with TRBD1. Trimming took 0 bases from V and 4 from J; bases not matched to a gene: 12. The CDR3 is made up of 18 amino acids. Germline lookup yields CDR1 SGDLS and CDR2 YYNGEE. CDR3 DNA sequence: TGTGCCAGCAGCGTAGCTAAGGGGGCAGCGCCCTTTAATGAAAAACTGTTTTTT. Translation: CASSVAKGAAPFNEKLFF.

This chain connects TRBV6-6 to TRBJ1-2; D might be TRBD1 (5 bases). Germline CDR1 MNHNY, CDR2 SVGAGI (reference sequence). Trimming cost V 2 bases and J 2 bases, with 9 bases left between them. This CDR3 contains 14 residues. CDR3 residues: CASSYGGINYGYTF. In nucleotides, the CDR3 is TGTGCCAGCAGTTACGGGGGGATCAACTATGGCTACACCTTC.

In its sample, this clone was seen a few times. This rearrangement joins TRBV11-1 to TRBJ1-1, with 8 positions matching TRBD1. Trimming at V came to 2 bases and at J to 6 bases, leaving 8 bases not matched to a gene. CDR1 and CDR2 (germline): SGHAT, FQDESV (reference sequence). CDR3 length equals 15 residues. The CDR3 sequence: CASSLLGQGAPEAFF. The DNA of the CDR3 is TGTGCCAGCAGCTTACTGGGTCAGGGGGCCCCTGAAGCTTTCTTT.

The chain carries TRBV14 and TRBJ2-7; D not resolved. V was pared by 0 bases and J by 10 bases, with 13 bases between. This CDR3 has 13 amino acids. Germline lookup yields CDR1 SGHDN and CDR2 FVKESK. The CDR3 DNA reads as TGTGCCAGCAGCCAAGATCGCAGCCACCTACAGTACTTC. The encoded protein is CASSQDRSHLQYF.

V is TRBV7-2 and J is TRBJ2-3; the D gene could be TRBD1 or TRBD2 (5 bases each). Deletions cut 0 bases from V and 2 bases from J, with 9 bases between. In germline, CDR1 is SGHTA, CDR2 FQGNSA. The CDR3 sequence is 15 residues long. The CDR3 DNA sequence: TGTGCCAGCAGCTTAGCGGGGGAGACCACAGATACGCAGTATTTT. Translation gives CASSLAGETTDTQYF.

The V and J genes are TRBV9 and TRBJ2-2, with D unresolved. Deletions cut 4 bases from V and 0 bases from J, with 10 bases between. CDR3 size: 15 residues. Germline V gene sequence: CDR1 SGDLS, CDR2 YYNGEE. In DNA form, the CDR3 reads TGTGCCAGCAGCCTACCGGGCGCGAACACCGGGGAGCTGTTTTTT. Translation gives CASSLPGANTGELFF.

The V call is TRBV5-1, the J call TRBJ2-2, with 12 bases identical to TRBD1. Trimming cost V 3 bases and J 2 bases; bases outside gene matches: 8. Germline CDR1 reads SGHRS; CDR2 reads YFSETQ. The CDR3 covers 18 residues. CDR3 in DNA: TGCGCCAGCAGCTCCGGGACAGGGGGCGAGGTAAACACCGGGGAGCTGTTTTTT. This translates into CASSSGTGGEVNTGELFF. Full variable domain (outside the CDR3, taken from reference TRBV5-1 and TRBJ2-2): KAGVTQTPRYLIKTRGQQVTLSCSPISGHRSVSWYQQTPGQGLQFLFEYFSETQRNKGNFPGRFSGRQFSNSRSEMNVSTLELGDSALYLCASSSGTGGEVNTGELFFGEGSRLTVL.

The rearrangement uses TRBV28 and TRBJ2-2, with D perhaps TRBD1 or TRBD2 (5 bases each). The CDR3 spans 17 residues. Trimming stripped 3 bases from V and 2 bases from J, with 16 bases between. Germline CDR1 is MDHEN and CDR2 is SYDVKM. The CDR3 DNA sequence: TGTGCCAGCAGTTTGTTTTATGGGACGGCAAACACCGGGGAGCTGTTTTTT. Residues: CASSLFYGTANTGELFF.

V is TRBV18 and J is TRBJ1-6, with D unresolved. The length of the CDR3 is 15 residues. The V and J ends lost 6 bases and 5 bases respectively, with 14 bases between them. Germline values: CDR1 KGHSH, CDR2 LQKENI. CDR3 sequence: CASSPNAQNNSPLHF. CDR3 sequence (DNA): TGTGCCAGCTCGCCCAATGCCCAAAATAATTCACCCCTCCACTTT.

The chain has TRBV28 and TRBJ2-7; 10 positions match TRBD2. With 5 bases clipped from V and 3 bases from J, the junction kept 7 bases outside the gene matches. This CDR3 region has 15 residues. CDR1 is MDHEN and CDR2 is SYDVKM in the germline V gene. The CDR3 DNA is TGTGCCAGCAGTGCTACTAGCGGGATCCGCTACGAGCAGTACTTC. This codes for CASSATSGIRYEQYF. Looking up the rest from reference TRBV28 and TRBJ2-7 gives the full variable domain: DVKVTQSSRYLVKRTGEKVFLECVQDMDHENMFWYRQDPGLGLRLIYFSYDVKMKEKGDIPEGYSVSREKKERFSLILESASTNQTSMYLCASSATSGIRYEQYFGPGTRLTVT.

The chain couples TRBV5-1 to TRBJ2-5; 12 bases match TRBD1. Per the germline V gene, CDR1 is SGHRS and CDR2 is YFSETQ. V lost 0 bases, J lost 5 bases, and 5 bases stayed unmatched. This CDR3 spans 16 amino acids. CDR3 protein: CASSLGDRGRGETQYF. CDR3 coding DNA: TGCGCCAGCAGCTTGGGGGACAGGGGGCGCGGGGAGACCCAGTACTTC.

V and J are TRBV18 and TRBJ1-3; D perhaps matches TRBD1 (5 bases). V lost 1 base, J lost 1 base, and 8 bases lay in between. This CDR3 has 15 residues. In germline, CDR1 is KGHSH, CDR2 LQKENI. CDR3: CASSPQQVSGNTIYF. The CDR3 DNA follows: TGTGCCAGCTCACCACAACAGGTTTCTGGAAACACCATATATTTT.

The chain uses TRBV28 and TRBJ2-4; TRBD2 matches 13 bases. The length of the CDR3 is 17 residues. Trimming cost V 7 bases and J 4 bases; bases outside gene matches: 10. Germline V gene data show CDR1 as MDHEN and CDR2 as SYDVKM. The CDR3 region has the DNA TGTGCCAGCATCACAGGAGGACTAGCGGGAGAGAAAAACATTCAGTACTTC. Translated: CASITGGLAGEKNIQYF.

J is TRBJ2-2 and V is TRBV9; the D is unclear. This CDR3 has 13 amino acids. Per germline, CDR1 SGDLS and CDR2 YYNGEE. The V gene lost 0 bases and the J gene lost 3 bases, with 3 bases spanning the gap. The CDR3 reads CASSVEDTGELFF. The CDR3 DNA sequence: TGTGCCAGCAGCGTAGAGGACACCGGGGAGCTGTTTTTT.

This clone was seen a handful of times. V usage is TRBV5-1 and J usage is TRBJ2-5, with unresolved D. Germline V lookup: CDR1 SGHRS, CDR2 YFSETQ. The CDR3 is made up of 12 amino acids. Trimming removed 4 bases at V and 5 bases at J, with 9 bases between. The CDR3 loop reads CASSPDRETQYF. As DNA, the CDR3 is TGCGCCAGCAGCCCGGACCGGGAGACCCAGTACTTC.

DNA of the CDR3: TGTGCCAGCAGTGCGAGACTAGCGGCTCAAAATGAGCAGTTCTTC. Encoded protein: CASSARLAAQNEQFF. This rearrangement joins TRBV28 to TRBJ2-1, with 9 bases aligning to TRBD2. V dropped 5 bases and J dropped 7; count of bases not matched to a gene: 9. From germline, CDR1 is MDHEN and CDR2 SYDVKM. The CDR3 is made up of 15 amino acids.

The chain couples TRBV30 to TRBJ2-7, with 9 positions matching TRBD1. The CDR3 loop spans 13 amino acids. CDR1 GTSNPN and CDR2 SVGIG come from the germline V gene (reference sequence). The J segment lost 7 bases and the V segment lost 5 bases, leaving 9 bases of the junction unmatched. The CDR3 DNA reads TGTGCCTGGGACGGACAGGGGTCTCGGGAGCAGTACTTC. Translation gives CAWDGQGSREQYF.